Listed below are T cell receptor beta chains from one sample, sequenced in a study of blood T cell repertoires in COVID-19. Method: immunoSEQ multiplex PCR; TCRdb's copy keeps in-frame clones and lacks some. Of a few hundred thousand clones in the sample, 88% are singletons; the top ten hold 9.5% to 13%. The sample taken for sequencing was peripheral blood. The receptors stem from a woman between 65 and 79 years old with COVID-19, enrolled during active disease. CDR3s include the opening cysteine and the closing phenylalanine or tryptophan. A D gene is named only where the DNA matches it firmly. A clone size is listed for some rows: how often the clone was seen (once, few, many), or a class if it is expanded.

clone_size: .; d_call: .; v_call: TRBV4-1; j_call: TRBJ2-5; cdr3_nt: TGCGCCAGCAGCCAAGCAGGGATGGAGACCCAGTACTTC; cdr3_aa: CASSQAGMETQYF
clone_size: few; d_call: TRBD1; v_call: TRBV15; j_call: TRBJ1-1; cdr3_nt: TGTGCCACCAGCAGGGACCCGACAGGGGGGTACACTGAAGCTTTCTTT; cdr3_aa: CATSRDPTGGYTEAFF
clone_size: .; d_call: TRBD2; v_call: TRBV19; j_call: TRBJ2-1; cdr3_nt: TGTGCCAGTAGTCGAGGGACTAGCGGGGCCGTGAGGGGGAATGAGCAGTTCTTC; cdr3_aa: CASSRGTSGAVRGNEQFF
clone_size: .; d_call: TRBD2; v_call: TRBV9; j_call: TRBJ2-2; cdr3_nt: TGTGCCAGCAGCGTAGGACTAGCGGGTGCGAACACCGGGGAGCTGTTTTTT; cdr3_aa: CASSVGLAGANTGELFF
clone_size: .; d_call: TRBD1; v_call: TRBV14; j_call: TRBJ1-2; cdr3_nt: TGTGCCAGCAGTCCCATAACAGGGGGCTATGGCTACACCTTC; cdr3_aa: CASSPITGGYGYTF
clone_size: .; d_call: .; v_call: TRBV11-3; j_call: TRBJ1-1; cdr3_nt: TGTGCCAGCAGCCTCGGACAGCTAAGCACTGAAGCTTTCTTT; cdr3_aa: CASSLGQLSTEAFF
clone_size: .; d_call: TRBD2; v_call: TRBV11-3; j_call: TRBJ2-7; cdr3_nt: TGTGCCAGCAGCTTAGTAAGCGGGGGCGGCTACGAGCAGTACTTC; cdr3_aa: CASSLVSGGGYEQYF
clone_size: once; d_call: TRBD1; v_call: TRBV19; j_call: TRBJ1-2; cdr3_nt: TGTGCCAGTAGTGACGGACAGGGGGACCTCTATGGCTACACCTTC; cdr3_aa: CASSDGQGDLYGYTF
clone_size: .; d_call: TRBD1; v_call: TRBV28; j_call: TRBJ1-1; cdr3_nt: TGTGCCAGCAGCCCCAGGGGGCTGGGGAACACTGAAGCTTTCTTT; cdr3_aa: CASSPRGLGNTEAFF
clone_size: .; d_call: .; v_call: TRBV11-1; j_call: TRBJ1-1; cdr3_nt: TGTGCCAGCAGCTTCAGTCTAGAAAATGAAGCTTTCTTT; cdr3_aa: CASSFSLENEAFF
clone_size: .; d_call: .; v_call: TRBV18; j_call: TRBJ1-5; cdr3_nt: TGTGCCAGCTCACCGGCGGATCAGCCCCAGCATTTT; cdr3_aa: CASSPADQPQHF
clone_size: .; d_call: .; v_call: TRBV27; j_call: TRBJ2-7; cdr3_nt: TGTGCCAGCAGTTGGCGGGTCTCCTACGAGCAGTACTTC; cdr3_aa: CASSWRVSYEQYF
clone_size: .; d_call: .; v_call: TRBV5-1; j_call: TRBJ2-3; cdr3_nt: TGCGCCAGCAGCGGTTCAGGTCATCTTTCAGATACGCAGTATTTT; cdr3_aa: CASSGSGHLSDTQYF
clone_size: .; d_call: .; v_call: TRBV11-3; j_call: TRBJ2-3; cdr3_nt: TGTGCCAGCACTCAGTCTGGCACAGATACGCAGTATTTT; cdr3_aa: CASTQSGTDTQYF
clone_size: .; d_call: .; v_call: TRBV19; j_call: TRBJ1-2; cdr3_nt: TGTGCCAGTAGTCAGTCGGGGTATGGCTACACCTTC; cdr3_aa: CASSQSGYGYTF
clone_size: .; d_call: .; v_call: TRBV10-3; j_call: TRBJ1-1; cdr3_nt: TGTGCCATCACCCCGGACAAGAACACTGAAGCTTTCTTT; cdr3_aa: CAITPDKNTEAFF
clone_size: once; d_call: TRBD1; v_call: TRBV15; j_call: TRBJ1-4; cdr3_nt: TGTGCCACCAGCAGAGATCGCGGGGATTTGACAGGGAAAAGTGAAAAACTGTTTTTT; cdr3_aa: CATSRDRGDLTGKSEKLFF
clone_size: .; d_call: TRBD2; v_call: TRBV11-3; j_call: TRBJ2-3; cdr3_nt: TGTGCCAGCAGCTTACCAGGGACTAGCGGTTCACTAAGCACAGATACGCAGTATTTT; cdr3_aa: CASSLPGTSGSLSTDTQYF
clone_size: .; d_call: TRBD2; v_call: TRBV3-1/TRBV3-2; j_call: TRBJ2-2; cdr3_nt: TGTGCCAGCAGCACCCGACTAGCTACCAACACCGGGGAGCTGTTTTTT; cdr3_aa: CASSTRLATNTGELFF
clone_size: .; d_call: .; v_call: TRBV7-2; j_call: TRBJ2-2; cdr3_nt: TGTGCCAGCAGCCCCGCCCAGGGCACCGGGGAGCTGTTTTTT; cdr3_aa: CASSPAQGTGELFF
clone_size: .; d_call: .; v_call: TRBV7-8; j_call: TRBJ1-6; cdr3_nt: TGTGCCAGCAGCACCCGGGACACCTATAATTCACCCCTCCACTTT; cdr3_aa: CASSTRDTYNSPLHF
clone_size: .; d_call: .; v_call: TRBV5-4; j_call: TRBJ2-7; cdr3_nt: TGTGCCAGCAGCCAGACGGGACTCGAATTATACGAGCAGTACTTC; cdr3_aa: CASSQTGLELYEQYF
clone_size: .; d_call: TRBD2; v_call: TRBV29-1; j_call: TRBJ2-2; cdr3_nt: TGCAGCGTTGTCCCCCTAGCGGGAGACACCGGGGAGCTGTTTTTT; cdr3_aa: CSVVPLAGDTGELFF
clone_size: .; d_call: TRBD2; v_call: TRBV5-5; j_call: TRBJ2-3; cdr3_nt: TGTGCCAGCAGCTTTTCACCGGGACTAGCGGGAGTAAGCACAGATACGCAGTATTTT; cdr3_aa: CASSFSPGLAGVSTDTQYF
clone_size: .; d_call: .; v_call: TRBV29-1; j_call: TRBJ2-7; cdr3_nt: TGCAGCGTTGAAGATCTCGGGGGAACCTACGAGCAGTACTTC; cdr3_aa: CSVEDLGGTYEQYF
clone_size: .; d_call: TRBD1; v_call: TRBV10-3; j_call: TRBJ1-5; cdr3_nt: TGTGCCATCAGCCGGGGACAGCCAAATCAGCCCCAGCATTTT; cdr3_aa: CAISRGQPNQPQHF
clone_size: .; d_call: .; v_call: TRBV11-3; j_call: TRBJ1-2; cdr3_nt: TGTGCCAGCAGCTTATTCCTTAACTATGGCTACACCTTC; cdr3_aa: CASSLFLNYGYTF
clone_size: .; d_call: .; v_call: TRBV18; j_call: TRBJ1-3; cdr3_nt: TGTGCCAGCTCACCTCGGCAGGTCAGCTCTGGAAACACCATATATTTT; cdr3_aa: CASSPRQVSSGNTIYF
clone_size: once; d_call: TRBD2; v_call: TRBV30; j_call: TRBJ2-3; cdr3_nt: TGTGCCTGGAGTAGGGGACTAGCGGGAGCGGCAGATACGCAGTATTTT; cdr3_aa: CAWSRGLAGAADTQYF
clone_size: once; d_call: .; v_call: TRBV3-1/TRBV3-2; j_call: TRBJ2-3; cdr3_nt: TGTGCCAGCAGCCAAGAGGGGCTAGTTGACAGCACAGATACGCAGTATTTT; cdr3_aa: CASSQEGLVDSTDTQYF
clone_size: .; d_call: TRBD1; v_call: TRBV5-1; j_call: TRBJ2-7; cdr3_nt: TGCGCCAGCAGCCGGGACAGGCGCTCCTACGAGCAGTACTTC; cdr3_aa: CASSRDRRSYEQYF
clone_size: .; d_call: TRBD1; v_call: TRBV10-3; j_call: TRBJ1-5; cdr3_nt: TGTGCCATCAGCGACAGGGAAGAACAGCCCCAGCATTTT; cdr3_aa: CAISDREEQPQHF